These T cell receptor beta chains were read from a single sample in a study of blood T cells in healthy people across ages. MiXCR was run by TCRdb on the 5' RACE reads, yielding one entry per CDR3 protein. The table records hundreds of thousands of distinct CDR3 sequences, less than 35% of them present only once. Sequenced input: blood. The receptors were gathered from a woman aged 80 or older in good health. CDR3s include the opening cysteine and the closing phenylalanine or tryptophan. The D gene is left open where the match is weak. Clone size appears in some rows only: once, few, many, or a class for an expanded clone.

TRBV7-9	.	TRBJ1-1	TRBD1	CASSQTGGTTEAFF	TGTGCCAGCAGCCAGACAGGGGGAACAACTGAAGCTTTCTTT
TRBV7-9	.	TRBJ1-1	.	CASTATGTPAEAFF	TGTGCCAGCACCGCTACAGGGACACCGGCTGAAGCTTTCTTT
TRBV6-5	many	TRBJ2-6	.	CASSYSEEGDSGANVLTF	TGTGCCAGCAGTTACTCCGAGGAGGGAGACTCTGGGGCCAACGTCCTGACTTTC
TRBV10-3	many	TRBJ1-2	TRBD1	CAISGGQRYGYTF	TGTGCCATCAGTGGGGGACAGAGATATGGCTACACCTTC
TRBV7-2	many	TRBJ1-1	TRBD1	CASSPSLQGKNTEAFF	TGTGCCAGCAGCCCGAGTTTACAGGGGAAGAACACTGAAGCTTTCTTT
TRBV20-1	.	TRBJ1-5	.	CSAIQGGSAYSNQPQHF	TGCAGTGCCATCCAGGGTGGGTCAGCCTATTCGAATCAGCCCCAGCATTTT
TRBV9	many	TRBJ2-6	.	CASSVGTSGTGANVLTF	TGTGCCAGCAGCGTAGGAACCTCAGGAACTGGGGCCAACGTCCTGACTTTC
TRBV12-3/TRBV12-4	.	TRBJ2-1	TRBD2	CASSLAGLASNERFF	TGTGCCAGCAGTTTAGCGGGACTAGCATCCAATGAGCGGTTCTTC
TRBV6-5	many	TRBJ2-5	TRBD1	CASSTGTGVIVTQYF	TGTGCCAGCAGTACCGGGACAGGGGTTATAGTGACCCAGTACTTC
TRBV7-7	.	TRBJ2-1	TRBD2	CAGSLGAGGTYNEQFF	TGTGCCGGCAGTCTAGGGGCGGGGGGTACGTACAATGAGCAGTTCTTC
TRBV11-2	.	TRBJ2-7	.	CASSFTQDNSRVYEQYF	TGTGCCAGCAGCTTCACGCAAGACAACTCCAGGGTGTACGAGCAGTACTTC
TRBV3-1	many	TRBJ2-3	.	CASSADSRTSTDTQYF	TGTGCCAGCAGCGCTGACAGTCGTACTAGCACAGATACGCAGTATTTT
TRBV20-1	many	TRBJ2-5	TRBD1	CSARDRGTGETQYF	TGCAGTGCTAGGGACAGGGGGACGGGGGAGACCCAGTACTTC
TRBV2	many	TRBJ2-4	.	CASSEGPIQKNIQYF	TGTGCCAGCAGTGAGGGCCCCATACAGAAAAACATTCAGTACTTC
TRBV20-1	many	TRBJ2-3	TRBD2	CSATSSGGAGDTQYF	TGCAGTGCTACCTCTAGCGGGGGGGCAGGGGATACGCAGTATTTT
TRBV11-2	.	TRBJ1-5	.	CASSPNSITSNQPQHF	TGTGCCAGCAGCCCTAACTCCATCACGAGCAATCAGCCCCAGCATTTT
TRBV7-9	.	TRBJ2-3	TRBD1	CASSLALTGVTDTQYF	TGTGCCAGCAGCTTAGCGCTGACAGGGGTCACAGATACGCAGTATTTT